These 17 T cell receptor beta chains share one sample of origin, sequenced in a study of blood T cell repertoires in COVID-19. Method: immunoSEQ multiplex PCR; TCRdb's copy keeps in-frame clones and lacks some. The data show roughly 85,000 clones, about nine tenths seen once. The specimen sequenced was peripheral blood. These receptors originate from a man aged 45-65 years with active or convalescent COVID-19.

This clone occurred a few times. The chain is built from TRBV29-1 and TRBJ2-7; 10 bases map to TRBD1. CDR1 SQVTM and CDR2 ANQGSEA come from the germline V gene. The CDR3 totals 11 residues. The ends lost 5 bases at V and 6 bases at J; junction bases unmatched: 1. CDR3 nucleotide sequence: TGCAGCGTTCGGACAGGGGGCGAGCAGTACTTC. Translation gives CSVRTGGEQYF.

This sequence joins TRBV18 and TRBJ2-7, with 8 bases fitting TRBD2. V trimming: 3 bases; J trimming: 0 bases; junction bases outside the gene matches: 16. Germline V gives CDR1 KGHSH, CDR2 LQKENI. The CDR3 runs 19 residues. The CDR3 DNA sequence: TGTGCCAGCTCACCGGGACTAGTACAGTTCAAGGTCCTCTCCTACGAGCAGTACTTC. As protein: CASSPGLVQFKVLSYEQYF.

This rearrangement joins TRBV6-5 to TRBJ2-7, with 8 bases identical to TRBD2. The V segment lost 11 bases and the J segment 2 bases; nucleotides outside the gene matches: 5. Germline V gene lookup returns CDR1 MNHEY and CDR2 SVGAGI. The length of the CDR3 is 12 residues. The CDR3 spells CASSGGAYEQYF. In DNA form, the CDR3 reads TGTGCCTCCAGCGGGGGCGCCTACGAGCAGTACTTC.

The chain joins TRBV30 to TRBJ1-2; 7 nucleotides align to TRBD1. The germline gives CDR1 GTSNPN, CDR2 SVGIG (reference sequence). The CDR3 has 13 residues. Trimming removed 5 bases from V and 2 bases from J; junction bases left unmatched: 5. CDR3 nucleotides: TGTGCCTGGCGTGGACAGGCAAACTATGGCTACACCTTC. Translation: CAWRGQANYGYTF.

The chain recombines TRBV28 with TRBJ2-1; tentative D call: TRBD2 (6 bases). The CDR3 length is 12 residues. Germline CDR1 reads MDHEN; CDR2 reads SYDVKM. Deletions cut 8 bases from V and 4 bases from J, with 9 bases between. The CDR3 DNA follows: TGTGCCAGCGGGGGGTTATACAATGAGCAGTTCTTC. This codes for CASGGLYNEQFF.

V gene TRBV5-4 combines with J gene TRBJ2-7, with 11 bases matching TRBD2. Trimming removed 4 bases from V and 6 bases from J; junction bases left unmatched: 12. Germline V gives CDR1 SGHNT, CDR2 YYREEE (reference sequence). The CDR3 covers 16 residues. The CDR3 DNA is TGTGCCAGCAGCCCGGCCCCACTAGCGGGGGCGCTCGAGCAGTACTTC. Translation: CASSPAPLAGALEQYF. Combining the CDR3 with reference TRBV5-4 and TRBJ2-7 gives the whole variable domain ETGVTQSPTHLIKTRGQQVTLRCSSQSGHNTVSWYQQALGQGPQFIFQYYREEENGRGNFPPRFSGLQFPNYSSELNVNALELDDSALYLCASSPAPLAGALEQYFGPGTRLTVT.

The chain uses TRBV27 and TRBJ2-2, with TRBD1 as a possible D gene (6 bases). The CDR3 runs to 15 residues. Trimming removed 7 bases from V and 6 bases from J, with 18 bases in between. The germline V gene encodes CDR1 MNHEY and CDR2 SMNVEV (reference sequence). CDR3 nucleotides: TGTGCCAGCAATCGACAGGTGGGAGCATCCGGGGAGCTGTTTTTT. Residues: CASNRQVGASGELFF.

V is TRBV19 and J is TRBJ2-3; the match to TRBD2 covers 7 bases. This CDR3 is built from 14 residues. CDR1 LNHDA and CDR2 SQIVND come from the germline V gene (reference sequence). With V trimmed by 4 bases and J by 4 bases, 5 bases remained unmatched. The chain's CDR3 is CASSTGRDADTQYF. The CDR3 region has the DNA TGTGCCAGTAGTACAGGGAGGGACGCAGATACGCAGTATTTT.

This clone was observed a few times. V usage is TRBV12-5 and J usage is TRBJ1-3, with TRBD1 matching over 8 bases. The CDR3 has 17 amino acids. Germline CDR1 is LGHNT and CDR2 is FRNRAP. V gave up 5 bases and J gave up 0 bases; unmatched junction bases: 9. CDR3 sequence (DNA): TGTGCTAGTGGTCTGGACAGGGCTGCCTACTCTGGAAACACCATATATTTT. It translates to CASGLDRAAYSGNTIYF.

This clone came up a few times. The chain joins TRBV6-6 to TRBJ2-5, with 10 bases lining up with TRBD2. Germline V gene sequence: CDR1 MNHNY, CDR2 SVGAGI (reference sequence). The V gene end was trimmed by 5 bases and the J gene end by 5 bases; junction bases not matched to a gene: 8. The CDR3 covers 15 residues. CDR3 loop: CASSLTSGVRETQYF. The CDR3 bases are TGTGCCAGCAGTCTTACTAGCGGGGTTCGGGAGACCCAGTACTTC.

V is TRBV19 and J is TRBJ2-7; 8 bases are a match to TRBD1. The CDR3 runs to 15 residues. The ends lost 0 bases at V and 3 bases at J; junction bases unmatched: 4. Germline loops: CDR1 LNHDA, CDR2 SQIVND (reference sequence). CDR3 coding DNA: TGTGCCAGTAGTATAGACAGGGGGCGCCGCTACGAGCAGTACTTC. Its translation is CASSIDRGRRYEQYF.

V and J are TRBV11-2 and TRBJ2-2; D gene unclear. Germline loops: CDR1 SGHAT, CDR2 FQNNGV. CDR3 length: 13 amino acids. V was shortened by 4 bases and J by 6 bases, with 9 bases between the two germline ends. CDR3: CASSSARAGELFF. CDR3 nucleotides: TGTGCCAGCAGCTCGGCCCGGGCCGGGGAGCTGTTTTTT.

The chain has TRBV18 and TRBJ1-6; D not certain. This CDR3 has 15 residues. The V gene's germline CDR1 is KGHSH and CDR2 LQKENI. The V end was cut by 3 bases, the J end by 7 bases, with 13 bases between. Here the CDR3 reads CASSPLQSPNSPLHF. CDR3 bases: TGTGCCAGCTCACCGCTGCAGTCTCCCAATTCACCCCTCCACTTT.

This chain links TRBV20-1 with TRBJ1-1; D unresolved. This CDR3 is built from 14 residues. Germline CDR1 reads DFQATT; CDR2 reads SNEGSKA (reference sequence). With 3 bases removed from V and 2 bases from J, the gap between germline ends came to 13 bases. CDR3 in amino acids: CSASRGNGNTEAFF. The CDR3, as DNA: TGCAGTGCTAGTCGGGGAAACGGAAACACTGAAGCTTTCTTT.

This chain connects TRBV6-5 to TRBJ2-5; TRBD1 aligns across 9 bases. With 5 bases clipped from V and 2 bases from J, the junction kept 6 bases outside the gene matches. Germline V CDR1 and CDR2: MNHEY, SVGAGI. CDR3 length: 15 amino acids. The CDR3 bases are TGTGCCAGCAGTACAAGACAGGGGGGACAAGAGACCCAGTACTTC. Translated, it gives CASSTRQGGQETQYF.

J is TRBJ1-4 and V is TRBV30; D is possibly TRBD1 (5 bases). Germline V gene lookup returns CDR1 GTSNPN and CDR2 SVGIG (reference sequence). V lost 0 bases, J lost 5 bases, and 16 bases lay in between. The CDR3 has 16 amino acids. The CDR3 DNA reads TGTGCCTGGAGTGTACCCACGGGGGGGGGAAATGAAAAACTGTTTTTT. Its translation is CAWSVPTGGGNEKLFF.

The chain employs TRBV6-6 and TRBJ1-6; TRBD1 aligns across 9 bases. V was pared by 0 bases and J by 10 bases, with 4 bases of the junction left unmatched. This CDR3 spans 15 amino acids. Germline assignment: CDR1 MNHNY and CDR2 SVGAGI (reference sequence). The CDR3 spells CASSYSGTGHSPLHF. In DNA, the CDR3 is TGTGCCAGCAGTTACTCGGGGACAGGGCACTCACCCCTCCACTTT.